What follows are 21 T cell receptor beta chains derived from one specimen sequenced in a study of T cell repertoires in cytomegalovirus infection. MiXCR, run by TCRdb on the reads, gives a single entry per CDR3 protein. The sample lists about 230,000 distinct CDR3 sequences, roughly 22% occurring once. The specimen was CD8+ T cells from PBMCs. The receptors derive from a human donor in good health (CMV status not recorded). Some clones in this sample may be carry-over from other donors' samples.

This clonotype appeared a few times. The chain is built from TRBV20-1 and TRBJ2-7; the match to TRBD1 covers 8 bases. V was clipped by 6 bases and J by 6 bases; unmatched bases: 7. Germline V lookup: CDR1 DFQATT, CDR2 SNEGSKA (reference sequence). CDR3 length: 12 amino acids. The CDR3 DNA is TGCAGTGCCCGGACAGGGCGAATCGAGCAGTACTTC. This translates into CSARTGRIEQYF.

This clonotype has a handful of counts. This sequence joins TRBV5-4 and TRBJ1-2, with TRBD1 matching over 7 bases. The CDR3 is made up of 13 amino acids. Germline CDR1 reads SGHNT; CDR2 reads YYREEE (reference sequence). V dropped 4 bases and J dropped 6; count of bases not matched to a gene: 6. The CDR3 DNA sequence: TGTGCCAGCAGCCGTGGGACAGTCGATGGCTACACCTTC. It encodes CASSRGTVDGYTF.

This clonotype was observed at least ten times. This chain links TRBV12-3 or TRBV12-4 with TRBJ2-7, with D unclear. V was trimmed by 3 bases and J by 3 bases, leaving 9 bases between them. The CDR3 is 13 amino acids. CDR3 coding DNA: TGTGCCAGCAGTTTTTTGGCGGACTACGAGCAGTACTTC. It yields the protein CASSFLADYEQYF.

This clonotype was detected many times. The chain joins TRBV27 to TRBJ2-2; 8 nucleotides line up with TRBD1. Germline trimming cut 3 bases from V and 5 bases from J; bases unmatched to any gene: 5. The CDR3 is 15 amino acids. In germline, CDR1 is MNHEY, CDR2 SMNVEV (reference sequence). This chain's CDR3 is CASSFQGARTGELFF. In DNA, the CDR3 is TGTGCCAGCAGTTTCCAGGGGGCGAGGACCGGGGAGCTGTTTTTT.

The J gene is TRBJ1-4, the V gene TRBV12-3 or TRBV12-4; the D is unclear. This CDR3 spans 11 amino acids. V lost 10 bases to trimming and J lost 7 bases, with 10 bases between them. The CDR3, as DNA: TGTGCCACCTACTTCTCTGAAAAACTGTTTTTT. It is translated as CATYFSEKLFF.

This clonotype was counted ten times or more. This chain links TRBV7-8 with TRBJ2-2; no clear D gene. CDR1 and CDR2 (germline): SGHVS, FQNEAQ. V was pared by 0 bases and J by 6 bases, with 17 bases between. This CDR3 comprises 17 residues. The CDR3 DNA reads TGTGCCAGCAGCTTAGCGTCCCCAGGAGTGGTCGCCGGGGAGCTGTTTTTT. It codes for CASSLASPGVVAGELFF.

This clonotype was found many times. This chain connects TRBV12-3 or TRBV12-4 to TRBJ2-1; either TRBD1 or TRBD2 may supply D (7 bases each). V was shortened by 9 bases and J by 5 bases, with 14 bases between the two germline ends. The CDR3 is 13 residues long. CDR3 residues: CASSGGVNNEQFF. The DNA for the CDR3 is TGTGCCAGTTCAGGGGGGGTCAACAATGAGCAGTTCTTC.

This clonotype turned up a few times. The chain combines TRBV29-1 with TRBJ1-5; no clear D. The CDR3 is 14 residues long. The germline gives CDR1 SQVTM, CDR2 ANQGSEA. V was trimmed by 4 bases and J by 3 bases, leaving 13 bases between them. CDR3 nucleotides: TGCAGCGTTGGAGGAGAAGACCCCAATCAGCCCCAGCATTTT. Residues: CSVGGEDPNQPQHF. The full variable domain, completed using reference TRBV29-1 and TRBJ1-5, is SAVISQKPSRDICQRGTSLTIQCQVDSQVTMMFWYRQQPGQSLTLIATANQGSEATYESGFVIDKFPISRPNLTFSTLTVSNMSPEDSSIYLCSVGGEDPNQPQHFGDGTRLSIL.

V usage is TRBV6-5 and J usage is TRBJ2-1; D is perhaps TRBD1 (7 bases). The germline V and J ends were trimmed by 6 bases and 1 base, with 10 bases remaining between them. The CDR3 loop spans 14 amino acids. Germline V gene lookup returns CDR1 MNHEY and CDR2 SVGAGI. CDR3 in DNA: TGTGCCAGCAGGGAGGGGGCTTCCTACAATGAGCAGTTCTTC. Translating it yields CASREGASYNEQFF.

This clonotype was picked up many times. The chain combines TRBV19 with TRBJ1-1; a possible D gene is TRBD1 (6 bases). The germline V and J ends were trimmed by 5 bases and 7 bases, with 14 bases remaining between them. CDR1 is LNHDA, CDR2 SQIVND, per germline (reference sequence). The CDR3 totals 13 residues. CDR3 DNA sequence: TGTGCCAGTAGTGTACAGGGTCCGATTGAAGCTTTCTTT. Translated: CASSVQGPIEAFF.

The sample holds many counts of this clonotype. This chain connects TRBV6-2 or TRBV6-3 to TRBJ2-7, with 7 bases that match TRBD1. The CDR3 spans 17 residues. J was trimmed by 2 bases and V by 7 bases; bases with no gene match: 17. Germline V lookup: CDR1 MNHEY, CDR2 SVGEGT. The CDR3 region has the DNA TGTGCCAGCACCCTTATGCCTTCTGGGGACAGTGCCTACGAGCAGTACTTC. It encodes CASTLMPSGDSAYEQYF.

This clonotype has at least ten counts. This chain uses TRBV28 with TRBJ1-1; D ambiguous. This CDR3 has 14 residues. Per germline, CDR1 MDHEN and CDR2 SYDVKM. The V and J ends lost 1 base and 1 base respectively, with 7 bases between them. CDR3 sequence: CASSLSDSNTEAFF. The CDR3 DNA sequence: TGTGCCAGCAGTTTATCGGATTCGAACACTGAAGCTTTCTTT. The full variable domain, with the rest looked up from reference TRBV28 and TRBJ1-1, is DVKVTQSSRYLVKRTGEKVFLECVQDMDHENMFWYRQDPGLGLRLIYFSYDVKMKEKGDIPEGYSVSREKKERFSLILESASTNQTSMYLCASSLSDSNTEAFFGQGTRLTVV.

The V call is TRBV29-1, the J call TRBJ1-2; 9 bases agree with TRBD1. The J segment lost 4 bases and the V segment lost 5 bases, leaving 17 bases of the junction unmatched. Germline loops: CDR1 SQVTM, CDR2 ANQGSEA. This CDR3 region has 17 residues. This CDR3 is CSVFQGDTTGGFYGYTF. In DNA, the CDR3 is TGCAGCGTTTTTCAGGGGGACACGACAGGGGGGTTCTATGGCTACACCTTC.

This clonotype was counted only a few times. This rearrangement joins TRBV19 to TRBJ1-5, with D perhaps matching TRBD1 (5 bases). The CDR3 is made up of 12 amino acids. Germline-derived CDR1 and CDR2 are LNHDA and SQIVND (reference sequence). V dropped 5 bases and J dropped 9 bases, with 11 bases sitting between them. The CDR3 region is CASSGGLLPQHF. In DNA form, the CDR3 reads TGTGCCAGTAGTGGGGGGTTGTTGCCCCAGCATTTT.

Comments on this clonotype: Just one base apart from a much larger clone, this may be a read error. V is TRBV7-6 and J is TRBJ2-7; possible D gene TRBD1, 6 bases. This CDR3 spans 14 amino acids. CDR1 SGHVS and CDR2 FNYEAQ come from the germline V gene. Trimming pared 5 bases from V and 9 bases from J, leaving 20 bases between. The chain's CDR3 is CASSPRDNLGVQYF. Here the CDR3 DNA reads TGTGCCAGCAGCCCCCGGGACAACCTAGGCGTGCAGTACTTC.

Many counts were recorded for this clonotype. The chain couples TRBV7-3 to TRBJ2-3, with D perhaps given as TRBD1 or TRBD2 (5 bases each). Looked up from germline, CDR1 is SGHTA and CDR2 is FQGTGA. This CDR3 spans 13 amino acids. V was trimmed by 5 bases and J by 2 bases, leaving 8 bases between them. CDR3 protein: CASSEGFTDTQYF. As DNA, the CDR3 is TGTGCCAGCAGCGAGGGGTTCACAGATACGCAGTATTTT.

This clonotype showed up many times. The CDR3: CASMGGNRDEQYF. CDR3 bases: TGTGCCAGCATGGGGGGGAATCGCGACGAGCAGTACTTC. The chain couples TRBV12-3 or TRBV12-4 to TRBJ2-7; 7 bases agree with TRBD2. J lost 5 bases, V lost 7 bases, and 8 bases had no gene match. The CDR3 has 13 residues.

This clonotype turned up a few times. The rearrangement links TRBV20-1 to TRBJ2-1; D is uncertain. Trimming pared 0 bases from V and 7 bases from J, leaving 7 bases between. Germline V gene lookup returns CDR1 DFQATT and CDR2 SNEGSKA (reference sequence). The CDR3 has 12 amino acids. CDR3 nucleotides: TGCAGTGCTAGAGAACGGTTTAATGAGCAGTTCTTC. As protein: CSARERFNEQFF.

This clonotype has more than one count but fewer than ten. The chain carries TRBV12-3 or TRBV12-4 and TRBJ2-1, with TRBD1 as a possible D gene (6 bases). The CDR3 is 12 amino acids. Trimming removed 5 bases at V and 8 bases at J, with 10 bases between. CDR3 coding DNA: TGTGCCAGCAGTCTAGGACAGCATGAGCAGTTCTTC. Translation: CASSLGQHEQFF.

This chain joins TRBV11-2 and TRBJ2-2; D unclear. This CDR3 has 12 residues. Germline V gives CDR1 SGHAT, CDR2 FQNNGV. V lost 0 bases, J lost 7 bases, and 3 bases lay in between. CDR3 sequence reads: CASSLEDGELFF. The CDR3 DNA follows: TGTGCCAGCAGCTTAGAGGACGGGGAGCTGTTTTTT.

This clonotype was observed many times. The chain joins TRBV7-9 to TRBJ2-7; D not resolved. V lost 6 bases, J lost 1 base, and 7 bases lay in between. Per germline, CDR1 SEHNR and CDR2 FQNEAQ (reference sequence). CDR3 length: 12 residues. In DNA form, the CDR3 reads TGTGCCAGCAGTGGCCAGTCCTACGAGCAGTACTTC. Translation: CASSGQSYEQYF. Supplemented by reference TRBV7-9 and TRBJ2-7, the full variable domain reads DTGVSQNPRHKITKRGQNVTFRCDPISEHNRLYWYRQTLGQGPEFLTYFQNEAQLEKSRLLSDRFSAERPKGSFSTLEIQRTEQGDSAMYLCASSGQSYEQYFGPGTRLTVT.